This T cell receptor beta chain is drawn from a study of technical replicates of blood from a handful of donors. Per the germline V gene, CDR1 is SGHVS and CDR2 is FQNEAQ. The V end lost 4 bases, the J end lost 2 bases, and 12 bases lay between the germline ends. The CDR3 is 15 amino acids. Method: immunoSEQ multiplex PCR; TCRdb's copy keeps in-frame clones and lacks some. The sample lists about 100,000 clones; about 94% were seen once. The sequenced sample was T cells isolated from PBMCs. The clonotype comes from a human donor in good health. The J gene is TRBJ1-5, the V gene TRBV7-8, with no clear D. CDR3 residues: CASSSDWIGNQPQHF. The CDR3 coding sequence is TGTGCCAGCAGCTCAGACTGGATTGGCAATCAGCCCCAGCATTTT.